These 2 T cell receptor beta chains were sequenced from one sample in a study of spatial heterogeneity in lung cancer. Study conclusions and caveats: How many expanded intratumoral alpha and beta TCRs were present tracked the tumor mutation count, which was a count of nonsynonymous mutations.

No antigen has been assigned to these receptors. Time point in this sample: sample taken at primary tumor resection. TCRdb fed the 5' RACE reads into MiXCR, producing one record per CDR3 protein. Found here are about 4,200 distinct CDR3 sequences, under 7% of them singletons; the top ten hold over 15%. Sample: lung tumor tissue, taken at surgery. The receptors shown here come from a male donor with early-stage non-small cell lung cancer.

This clonotype is judged medium-sized. The chain carries TRBV2 and TRBJ2-5, with a tentative D call TRBD1 (6 bases). Deletions cut 6 bases from V and 0 bases from J, with 8 bases between. CDR3 length: 13 residues. Looked up from germline, CDR1 is SNHLY and CDR2 is FYNNEI. The CDR3 sequence is CASSQGHQETQYF. CDR3 in DNA: TGTGCCAGCAGCCAGGGGCACCAAGAGACCCAGTACTTC. The entire variable domain, with the rest obtained from reference TRBV2 and TRBJ2-5, is as follows: EPEVTQTPSHQVTQMGQEVILRCVPISNHLYFYWYRQILGQKVEFLVSFYNNEISEKSEIFDDQFSVERPDGSNFTLKIRSTKLEDSAMYFCASSQGHQETQYFGPGTRLLVL.

In its sample, this clonotype was seen many times. The CDR3 protein is CASGSGDNSPLHF. The CDR3, as DNA: TGTGCCAGCGGGTCAGGAGATAATTCACCCCTCCACTTT. The V call is TRBV6-6, the J call TRBJ1-6; no clear D. The CDR3 is 13 residues long. Looked up from germline, CDR1 is MNHNY and CDR2 is SVGAGI (reference sequence). V was cut by 8 bases and J by 5 bases, with 10 bases left in between.